This T cell receptor (beta chain) was sequenced during a study of vaccination and CD4 T cells after COVID-19 (dated by TCRdb to 2021 to 2024). Study-wide context: Convalescent patients had a positive SARS-CoV-2 result on nasal swab PCR, and of these patients, several had mild disease and one had severe disease. The cultures were stimulated with overlapping spike peptide pools from SARS-CoV-2 and from the common cold coronaviruses HCoV-NL63, HCoV-OC43 and HCoV-229E. Participants got two doses of the Pfizer-BioNTech BNT162b2 vaccine (n=8) or two doses of the Moderna mRNA-1273 vaccine (n=2). Control cultures received a CEFX viral epitope pool as the positive control, an HIV-1 Nef peptide pool as the negative control, or no peptide. Post-COVID blood samples from convalescent patients were collected a median of 101 days after diagnosis, with a range of 35 to 161 days. In the convalescent cohort there were six males and four females, among whom were two Hispanic individuals, seven Caucasians, two Asians and one multiracial person. In ten to eleven COVID-19 convalescent patients and a few infection-naive healthy vaccine recipients, the spike-specific CD4+ TCR repertoire before mRNA vaccination was compared with the repertoire after mRNA vaccination. Post-vaccine blood samples were collected a median of about 72 days after the second vaccine dose, ranging from about 13 to 250 days. Points the paper makes about the study in general: An increase in the median number of SARS-CoV-2-reactive clonotypes from more than 20 after infection to some 38 after vaccination was observed, but the change was not found to be significant. The number of convalescent patients in the study was relatively small, and the study did not examine early timepoints following natural infection. In convalescent patients, a median around 90% of post-vaccine SARS-CoV-2-reactive clones were detected only after vaccination, suggesting vaccine-specific priming. In convalescent patients, nearly all vaccine-specific clones (304 of 307) were found to be mono-reactive for SARS-CoV-2 spike rather than cross-reactive with common cold coronaviruses.

The intended sense of this specimen's treatment or condition label: roughly 11-day PBMC culture with coronavirus spike peptide pools or control peptides (ViraFEST assay). The ViraFEST assay, used in the study, expanded antigen-specific T cells with peptide pools and then identified the expanded clonotypes through TCR sequencing. The convalescent patients' positive SARS-CoV-2 PCR tests fell between March and December 2020, which was before the Alpha, Beta and Delta variants emerged in the United States. PBMCs were cultured at fewer than 2.5 million per well in IMDM supplemented with about 5% human AB serum and about 10 IU/ml IL-2, with 10 ug/ml peptide pools added. On days 3 and 7, half of the culture medium was replaced with fresh IL-2-containing medium. After around 11 days of culture, CD4+ T cells were isolated by negative selection using the EasySep CD4+ T cell isolation kit. Ficoll-Paque Plus gradient centrifugation was used to isolate PBMCs from whole blood, and the isolated PBMCs were then either used fresh or cryopreserved at -140C. In general, triplicate wells were set up for every culture condition.

Inclusive of the bounding cysteine and phenylalanine, the CDR3 is 13 residues long. Of all the DNA, just the CDR3 is kept, 39 bases in frame from base 1. Trimming costs V 7 bases and J 5 bases, and their ends lie 14 bases apart. Library creation used PCR. At the Johns Hopkins FTIC core, DNA from the cultured CD4+ T cells underwent TCR sequencing with the Oncomine TCR Beta short-read assay. The QIAamp micro DNA kit was used to extract genomic DNA from the cultured CD4+ T cells. Oncomine TCR Beta libraries made from cultured CD4+ T cells were pooled using unique dual indexes and sequenced on an Illumina iSeq 100. Per the authors' processing: Non-productive sequences were removed, and CDR3s that did not start with C, did not end with F or W, or were shorter than 7 amino acids were discarded. The MANAFEST web application identified antigen-specific clonotypes by comparing peptide-stimulated wells against reference wells and other culture wells. To be called positive, a clone needed an FDR below 0.05, an odds ratio above 5, and a productive frequency above 0.1% in at least two of three replicate wells. A clonotype was classed as cross-reactive if the clonotype showed significant expansion both in SARS-CoV-2 spike wells and in at least one common cold coronavirus spike condition. Similarity between CDR3 sequences was evaluated in R version 3.6.1 using Levenshtein distances (stringdist) and unrooted phylogenetic trees (ape). TCRdb trimmed the raw reads at Q25, called clones with MiXCR and kept productive beta chains. When rows share a CDR3 protein, they turn into one entry using the most common DNA and genes. TCRdb's processing, not the authors', yielded these V and J calls. The sample records approximately 17,000 distinct CDR3 sequences, around 40% of which are singletons. The biggest ten clones account for around 11% of the sample.

Of note for this clonotype: Its binding antigen is unknown. No base-level quality is on record; no much larger clone is a single base apart.

The source material was CD4+ T cells from blood, cultured in vitro. This receptor was obtained from a human donor who had recovered from COVID-19. The rearranged chain carries TRBV12-3 or TRBV12-4 and TRBJ2-5; the D gene could be TRBD1 or TRBD2, each one agreeing over 6 bases. The DNA sequence is given as TGTGCCAGCAAGCAACAGGGAGGCGAGACCCAGTACTTC. Its protein is CASKQQGGETQYF.